The rows below give T cell receptor beta chains drawn from one sample of a study of T-cell reconstitution after alpha-beta-depleted transplantation in children. A single record per CDR3 protein comes from TCRdb applying MiXCR to the PCR reads. The data show some 190,000 distinct CDR3 sequences, with 11% seen just once and about 12% held by the top ten. The sequencing used PBMCs, collected before TCRalphabeta/CD19-depleted stem cell transplant. The origin of the receptors is a boy aged 2 to 10 with acute myeloid leukemia, due to receive a stem cell transplant. The CDR3 runs from the conserved cysteine through the conserved F or W. The D gene is left open where the match is weak. Not every row has a clone size; where given, it reads once, few, many or a size class.

D	size	V	J	DNA	CDR3
.	.	TRBV7-9	TRBJ2-5	TGTGCCAGCAGCGGAAACGGGCAGGACCAAGAGACCCAGTACTTC	CASSGNGQDQETQYF
.	many	TRBV27	TRBJ1-2	TGTGCCAGCAGTTTATCTCCGTCACGCCGGGGGGGCTACACCTTC	CASSLSPSRRGGYTF
.	many	TRBV20-1	TRBJ2-1	TGCAGTGCTAGACTCCAGAGCTCCTACAATGAGCAGTTCTTC	CSARLQSSYNEQFF
.	many	TRBV28	TRBJ2-1	TGTGCCAGCAGTTCTAGCGTCGATGAGCAGTTCTTC	CASSSSVDEQFF
TRBD1	many	TRBV5-1	TRBJ2-5	TGCGCCAGCAGCTTGGTCCCAGAGGGGGCAGAGACCCAGTACTTC	CASSLVPEGAETQYF
.	many	TRBV6-5	TRBJ1-1	TGTGCCAGCAGTTCTTCAGGGTCCGAGACTGAAGCTTTCTTT	CASSSSGSETEAFF
.	many	TRBV12-3/TRBV12-4	TRBJ2-1	TGTGCCAGCAGTTTATCGGGTACCTACAATGAGCAGTTCTTC	CASSLSGTYNEQFF
TRBD2	many	TRBV11-2	TRBJ2-1	TGTGCCAGCAGCCTCGGGACTAGCGGGTTCTCCTACAATGAGCAGTTCTTC	CASSLGTSGFSYNEQFF
TRBD2	many	TRBV5-1	TRBJ2-1	TGCGCCAGCAGCTTAATGCCTAGCGGGGGATCGTACAATGAGCAGTTCTTC	CASSLMPSGGSYNEQFF
.	many	TRBV19	TRBJ1-2	TGTGCCAGTCAACCAGTCGCCGGTGGCTACACCTTC	CASQPVAGGYTF
TRBD2	many	TRBV27	TRBJ2-5	TGTGCCAGCAGTCCCATCAGTCTAGCGGGGGAAGAGACCCAGTACTTC	CASSPISLAGEETQYF
TRBD2	many	TRBV5-1	TRBJ2-7	TGCGCCAGCAGCTTGACTAGCGGGAGCAACGAGCAGTACTTC	CASSLTSGSNEQYF
TRBD1	many	TRBV27	TRBJ2-7	TGTGCCAGCAGTACGGGGACAGGGGGAGAGCAGTACTTC	CASSTGTGGEQYF
.	many	TRBV7-8	TRBJ1-2	TGTGCCAGCAGCTTAGATGGGACCAGAGGCTATGGCTACACCTTC	CASSLDGTRGYGYTF
.	many	TRBV5-1	TRBJ2-2	TGCGCCAGCAGCTTTCAAGGGGGCACCGGGGAGCTGTTTTTT	CASSFQGGTGELFF
.	few	TRBV20-1	TRBJ1-5	TGCAGTGCTAGACTCCAGGGCCCCATCAATCAGCCCCAGCATTTT	CSARLQGPINQPQHF
.	many	TRBV27	TRBJ1-1	TGTGCCAGCAGCCCGACAGTCGAGGCTGAAGCTTTCTTT	CASSPTVEAEAFF
.	many	TRBV29-1	TRBJ1-2	TGCAGCGTTGAAGATCATCGGGGAGTGTTGGGCTACACCTTC	CSVEDHRGVLGYTF
TRBD2	many	TRBV5-1	TRBJ2-7	TGCGCCAGCAGCTTGGATGGACTAGCGGTCTACGAGCAGTACTTC	CASSLDGLAVYEQYF
TRBD1	many	TRBV30	TRBJ1-5	TGTGCCTGGAGTCCCGGGACAGGAGCCAGTCAGCCCCAGCATTTT	CAWSPGTGASQPQHF
.	many	TRBV9	TRBJ1-5	TGTGCCAGCAGCGTAGCTGGGGACAATCAGCCCCAGCATTTT	CASSVAGDNQPQHF
TRBD1	.	TRBV19	TRBJ2-3	TGTGCCAGTAGTATCGAAGACAGGGGGCAGGATACGCAGTATTTT	CASSIEDRGQDTQYF
.	many	TRBV29-1	TRBJ1-3	TGCAGCGCCGTCGAGGGGACGATAACTGGAAACACCATATATTTT	CSAVEGTITGNTIYF
.	many	TRBV7-2	TRBJ1-1	TGTGCCAGCAGCTTAGCGGGACCCAACCTGGGGACTGAAGCTTTCTTT	CASSLAGPNLGTEAFF
TRBD1	.	TRBV20-1	TRBJ1-1	TGCAGTGCCGGACAGGGGGGCACCGAAGCTTTCTTT	CSAGQGGTEAFF
.	many	TRBV7-2	TRBJ2-3	TGTGCCAGCAGCTTAAATCTTGCCCAAGATACGCAGTATTTT	CASSLNLAQDTQYF
.	many	TRBV9	TRBJ2-1	TGTGCCAGCAGCCCCGGGCCTAACGGGGAGCAGTTCTTC	CASSPGPNGEQFF
TRBD1	many	TRBV20-1	TRBJ2-4	TGCAGTGCTCAGGGACAGGGGAAAAACATTCAGTACTTC	CSAQGQGKNIQYF
.	many	TRBV5-6	TRBJ2-5	TGTGCCAGCAGCCTACTCGGGGAAGAGACCCAGTACTTC	CASSLLGEETQYF
TRBD2	many	TRBV7-2	TRBJ2-1	TGTGCCAGCAGCCATGGGTTAGCTAGCGGGAGGGCTTATGAGCAGTTCTTC	CASSHGLASGRAYEQFF
.	many	TRBV7-6	TRBJ2-5	TGTGCCAGCAGCTTAAATGTGGCGATCCAAGAGACCCAGTACTTC	CASSLNVAIQETQYF
.	many	TRBV10-3	TRBJ2-5	TGTGCCATCAAGGAACCGGCGCGCGAGACCCAGTACTTC	CAIKEPARETQYF
.	many	TRBV7-9	TRBJ2-7	TGTGCCAGCAGCCAGGGACCGGACGAGCAGTACTTC	CASSQGPDEQYF
TRBD2	.	TRBV3-1	TRBJ2-7	TGTGCCACCACCCCGGGACTAGCGGGAGCCTACGAGCAGTACTTC	CATTPGLAGAYEQYF
.	many	TRBV12-3/TRBV12-4	TRBJ1-5	TGTGCCAGCAGTTTAAATCAAGATAGCAATCAGCCCCAGCATTTT	CASSLNQDSNQPQHF